The entry that follows covers one TCR beta chain sequence. Recruitment covered about 26 US areas and drew participants whose ages spanned about 18 to 100 years. This sample is part of a study of blood T cell repertoires in COVID-19. For the study at large: Two negative PCRs, clearance, or symptom resolution had been documented for recovered Cohort 3 donors.

Authors' data handling: Cell counts per sample came from amplifying reference gene primers. This table comes from immunoSEQ multiplex PCR, and its TCRdb copy is limited to in-frame clones, with some not included. V and J calls plus clone size are reproduced from that table; the DNA served to infer D and trimming. This table holds more than 300,000 clones, about 87% found once. Trimming took 3 bases from V and 4 from J; bases not matched to a gene: 4. CDR3 size: 14 residues. In germline, CDR1 is SGHDT, CDR2 YYEEEE. Input material: PBMCs or T cells enriched from blood (not recorded which). The V gene is TRBV5-6, the J gene TRBJ2-7; 10 bases line up with TRBD1. This clonotype was sampled from a man in his forties in a cohort exposed to, infected with or recovered from COVID-19 (not recorded which). The CDR3: CASSYGTGAYEQYF. The CDR3 region has the DNA TGTGCCAGCAGCTACGGGACAGGGGCATACGAGCAGTACTTC.